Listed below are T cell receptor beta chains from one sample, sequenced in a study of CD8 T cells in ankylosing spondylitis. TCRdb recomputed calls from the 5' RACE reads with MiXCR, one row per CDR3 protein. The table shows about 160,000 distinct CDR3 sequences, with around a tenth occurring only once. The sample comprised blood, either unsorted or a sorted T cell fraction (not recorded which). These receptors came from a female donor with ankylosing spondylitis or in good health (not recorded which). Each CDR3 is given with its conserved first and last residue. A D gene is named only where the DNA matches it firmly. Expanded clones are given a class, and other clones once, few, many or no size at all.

cdr3_aa: CASSPTGRHEQYF
cdr3_nt: TGTGCCAGCAGCCCGACAGGGCGCCACGAGCAGTACTTC
d_call: TRBD1
j_call: TRBJ2-7
v_call: TRBV14
clone_size: .

cdr3_aa: CATGTGRDEQFF
cdr3_nt: TGTGCCACCGGGACAGGGCGGGATGAGCAGTTCTTC
d_call: TRBD1
j_call: TRBJ2-1
v_call: TRBV24-1
clone_size: .

cdr3_aa: CASGFTGVGAFF
cdr3_nt: TGTGCCAGCGGGTTTACAGGGGTAGGGGCTTTCTTT
d_call: TRBD1
j_call: TRBJ1-1
v_call: TRBV12-3/TRBV12-4
clone_size: few

cdr3_aa: CASSESVIAGDNEQFF
cdr3_nt: TGCGCCAGCAGTGAGTCTGTGATAGCGGGTGACAATGAGCAGTTCTTC
d_call: TRBD2
j_call: TRBJ2-1
v_call: TRBV10-2
clone_size: few

cdr3_aa: CASSKNYEQYF
cdr3_nt: TGTGCCAGCAGTAAAAACTACGAGCAGTACTTC
d_call: .
j_call: TRBJ2-7
v_call: TRBV7-9
clone_size: few

cdr3_aa: CSAAPGLASVSYEQYF
cdr3_nt: TGCAGTGCTGCACCGGGACTAGCGAGCGTCTCCTACGAGCAGTACTTC
d_call: TRBD2
j_call: TRBJ2-7
v_call: TRBV20-1
clone_size: .

cdr3_aa: CATKPPGQPEAFF
cdr3_nt: TGTGCCACCAAGCCCCCAGGGCAGCCAGAAGCTTTCTTT
d_call: .
j_call: TRBJ1-1
v_call: TRBV7-8
clone_size: few

cdr3_aa: CASSRDYEQYF
cdr3_nt: TGTGCCAGCTCCCGGGACTACGAGCAGTACTTC
d_call: .
j_call: TRBJ2-7
v_call: TRBV27
clone_size: .

cdr3_aa: CASSSGTGIPDTQYF
cdr3_nt: TGTGCCAGCAGTTCCGGGACAGGGATTCCAGATACGCAGTATTTT
d_call: TRBD1
j_call: TRBJ2-3
v_call: TRBV5-6
clone_size: .

cdr3_aa: CSVSNPSIFQNTEAFF
cdr3_nt: TGCAGCGTTTCAAACCCTAGTATATTCCAGAACACTGAAGCTTTCTTT
d_call: .
j_call: TRBJ1-1
v_call: TRBV29-1
clone_size: few

cdr3_aa: CASSSMGVDEQYF
cdr3_nt: TGTGCCAGCAGTTCAATGGGGGTAGACGAGCAGTACTTC
d_call: .
j_call: TRBJ2-7
v_call: TRBV28
clone_size: .

cdr3_aa: CASSSEVRGYEQYF
cdr3_nt: TGTGCCAGCAGTTCGGAAGTCCGGGGCTACGAGCAGTACTTC
d_call: .
j_call: TRBJ2-7
v_call: TRBV28
clone_size: many

cdr3_aa: CASSLAGEPPYEQYF
cdr3_nt: TGTGCCAGCAGTCTAGCGGGTGAGCCTCCCTACGAGCAGTACTTC
d_call: TRBD2
j_call: TRBJ2-7
v_call: TRBV6-2/TRBV6-3
clone_size: .

cdr3_aa: CASLGGGEQYF
cdr3_nt: TGTGCCAGCCTTGGAGGGGGCGAGCAGTACTTC
d_call: .
j_call: TRBJ2-7
v_call: TRBV10-3
clone_size: few

cdr3_aa: CASSWGGTAVEAFF
cdr3_nt: TGTGCCAGTAGTTGGGGGGGCACAGCGGTCGAAGCTTTCTTT
d_call: .
j_call: TRBJ1-1
v_call: TRBV19
clone_size: .

cdr3_aa: CASSQGTVYQETQYF
cdr3_nt: TGTGCCAGCAGCCAAGGGACAGTGTACCAAGAGACCCAGTACTTC
d_call: .
j_call: TRBJ2-5
v_call: TRBV14
clone_size: .

cdr3_aa: CASSPGHSYNEQFF
cdr3_nt: TGCGCCAGCAGCCCGGGACACAGCTACAATGAGCAGTTCTTC
d_call: .
j_call: TRBJ2-1
v_call: TRBV10-2
clone_size: .

cdr3_aa: CASSQVFNTEAFF
cdr3_nt: TGCGCCAGCAGCCAAGTGTTTAACACTGAAGCTTTCTTT
d_call: .
j_call: TRBJ1-1
v_call: TRBV4-3
clone_size: few

cdr3_aa: CASSPLRPQTTDTQYF
cdr3_nt: TGTGCCAGCAGCCCCCTCCGCCCCCAGACCACAGATACGCAGTATTTT
d_call: .
j_call: TRBJ2-3
v_call: TRBV7-9
clone_size: few

cdr3_aa: CASSAPRQGRGYTF
cdr3_nt: TGTGCCAGCAGCGCGCCCCGACAGGGTCGGGGCTACACCTTC
d_call: TRBD1
j_call: TRBJ1-2
v_call: TRBV7-9
clone_size: few

cdr3_aa: CASSPGPSNTEAFF
cdr3_nt: TGTGCCAGCAGCCCGGGACCCTCGAACACTGAAGCTTTCTTT
d_call: .
j_call: TRBJ1-1
v_call: TRBV5-5
clone_size: few

cdr3_aa: CASGGLAVLYKQYF
cdr3_nt: TGTGCCAGCGGAGGACTAGCGGTTCTCTACAAGCAGTACTTC
d_call: TRBD2
j_call: TRBJ2-7
v_call: TRBV6-2/TRBV6-3
clone_size: .

cdr3_aa: CASSQYGGNTGELFF
cdr3_nt: TGCGCCAGCAGCCAATACGGGGGGAACACCGGGGAGCTGTTTTTT
d_call: .
j_call: TRBJ2-2
v_call: TRBV4-3
clone_size: few

cdr3_aa: CASSGRGDRGPTRNQPQHF
cdr3_nt: TGTGCCAGTAGTGGCCGGGGGGACAGGGGTCCCACGCGGAATCAGCCCCAGCATTTT
d_call: TRBD1
j_call: TRBJ1-5
v_call: TRBV19
clone_size: .

cdr3_aa: CASRNESDTQYF
cdr3_nt: TGTGCTAGTCGTAACGAGTCAGATACGCAGTATTTT
d_call: .
j_call: TRBJ2-3
v_call: TRBV12-5
clone_size: few

cdr3_aa: CASSSGGAFTEAFF
cdr3_nt: TGTGCCAGCAGTTCAGGGGGCGCTTTTACTGAAGCTTTCTTT
d_call: TRBD1
j_call: TRBJ1-1
v_call: TRBV7-9
clone_size: .

cdr3_aa: CASSQGRGSPLHF
cdr3_nt: TGCGCCAGCAGCCAAGGCAGGGGTTCACCCCTCCACTTT
d_call: .
j_call: TRBJ1-6
v_call: TRBV4-3
clone_size: many

cdr3_aa: CASGSTGNTGEAFF
cdr3_nt: TGTGCTAGTGGTAGTACAGGGAATACTGGTGAAGCTTTCTTT
d_call: .
j_call: TRBJ1-1
v_call: TRBV12-5
clone_size: .

cdr3_aa: CASSRRDRTTFF
cdr3_nt: TGTGCCAGCAGTCGCCGGGACAGGACGACTTTCTTT
d_call: TRBD1
j_call: TRBJ1-1
v_call: TRBV5-6
clone_size: few

cdr3_aa: CASRHGTKAEELFF
cdr3_nt: TGTGCCAGCAGACACGGGACGAAAGCGGAGGAGCTGTTTTTT
d_call: .
j_call: TRBJ2-2
v_call: TRBV7-9
clone_size: .

cdr3_aa: CASSYKLSETYEQYF
cdr3_nt: TGTGCCAGCAGTTACAAGTTGAGCGAAACTTACGAGCAGTACTTC
d_call: .
j_call: TRBJ2-7
v_call: TRBV6-5
clone_size: .

cdr3_aa: CASSLGTDHNEKLFF
cdr3_nt: TGTGCCAGCAGCTTGGGGACAGACCATAATGAAAAACTGTTTTTT
d_call: TRBD1
j_call: TRBJ1-4
v_call: TRBV7-9
clone_size: few

cdr3_aa: CAWSDPSGGKEEKLFF
cdr3_nt: TGTGCCTGGAGTGATCCCTCCGGGGGGAAGGAGGAAAAACTGTTTTTT
d_call: .
j_call: TRBJ1-4
v_call: TRBV30
clone_size: few

cdr3_aa: CASTLAGGPSEQFF
cdr3_nt: TGTGCCAGCACTTTAGCGGGAGGGCCTAGTGAGCAGTTCTTC
d_call: TRBD2
j_call: TRBJ2-1
v_call: TRBV6-5
clone_size: .

cdr3_aa: CASSLEVTARGDTQYF
cdr3_nt: TGTGCCAGCAGCTTAGAGGTGACGGCTCGGGGAGATACGCAGTATTTT
d_call: .
j_call: TRBJ2-3
v_call: TRBV7-9
clone_size: few

cdr3_aa: CASSLGDEQYF
cdr3_nt: TGTGCCAGCAGCTTAGGCGACGAGCAGTACTTC
d_call: .
j_call: TRBJ2-7
v_call: TRBV11-2
clone_size: many

cdr3_aa: CASSQDLGSNEQFF
cdr3_nt: TGCGCCAGCAGCCAAGATCTGGGTAGCAATGAGCAGTTCTTC
d_call: .
j_call: TRBJ2-1
v_call: TRBV4-3
clone_size: .

cdr3_aa: CSGGGGNSYEQYF
cdr3_nt: TGCAGTGGGGGAGGGGGAAACTCCTACGAGCAGTACTTC
d_call: .
j_call: TRBJ2-7
v_call: TRBV20-1
clone_size: few

cdr3_aa: CASSSEDFEQFF
cdr3_nt: TGTGCCAGCAGCTCAGAGGACTTTGAGCAGTTCTTC
d_call: .
j_call: TRBJ2-1
v_call: TRBV13
clone_size: once

cdr3_aa: CASSWTSSIMNEQFF
cdr3_nt: TGTGCCAGCAGTTGGACTAGCTCAATCATGAATGAGCAGTTCTTC
d_call: TRBD2
j_call: TRBJ2-1
v_call: TRBV2
clone_size: many

cdr3_aa: CASSQDRSLIAPYEQYF
cdr3_nt: TGTGCCAGCAGCCAAGATCGTTCTCTGATAGCGCCCTACGAGCAGTACTTC
d_call: .
j_call: TRBJ2-7
v_call: TRBV3-1
clone_size: many

cdr3_aa: CASRLDAGTSGSGDEQFF
cdr3_nt: TGTGCCAGCCGCCTAGACGCCGGGACTAGCGGGTCGGGGGATGAGCAGTTCTTC
d_call: TRBD2
j_call: TRBJ2-1
v_call: TRBV7-6
clone_size: .

cdr3_aa: CSVVGGGTGELFF
cdr3_nt: TGCAGCGTTGTAGGGGGCGGCACCGGGGAGCTGTTTTTT
d_call: TRBD1
j_call: TRBJ2-2
v_call: TRBV29-1
clone_size: few

cdr3_aa: CASSSSVGGRQETQYF
cdr3_nt: TGTGCCAGCAGTTCAAGTGTCGGGGGACGGCAAGAGACCCAGTACTTC
d_call: .
j_call: TRBJ2-5
v_call: TRBV6-5
clone_size: .

cdr3_aa: CATSETRGNEQFF
cdr3_nt: TGTGCCACCAGTGAGACGCGGGGTAATGAGCAGTTCTTC
d_call: .
j_call: TRBJ2-1
v_call: TRBV24-1
clone_size: few

cdr3_aa: CASSQVAEAGSYEQYF
cdr3_nt: TGCGCCAGCAGCCAAGTAGCGGAGGCAGGCTCCTACGAGCAGTACTTC
d_call: .
j_call: TRBJ2-7
v_call: TRBV4-3
clone_size: few

cdr3_aa: CASSSWGASSYEQYF
cdr3_nt: TGTGCCAGCTCTTCCTGGGGGGCCAGCTCCTACGAGCAGTACTTC
d_call: .
j_call: TRBJ2-7
v_call: TRBV6-2/TRBV6-3
clone_size: .

cdr3_aa: CASSGPGDPGAYEQYF
cdr3_nt: TGTGCCAGCAGCGGACCAGGGGACCCGGGCGCCTACGAGCAGTACTTC
d_call: .
j_call: TRBJ2-7
v_call: TRBV21-1
clone_size: .

cdr3_aa: CSASGSSYNEQFF
cdr3_nt: TGCAGTGCTAGCGGGAGCTCCTACAATGAGCAGTTCTTC
d_call: .
j_call: TRBJ2-1
v_call: TRBV20-1
clone_size: few

cdr3_aa: CASSLNTGKAEAFF
cdr3_nt: TGCGCCAGCAGCTTGAATACAGGGAAAGCTGAAGCTTTCTTT
d_call: .
j_call: TRBJ1-1
v_call: TRBV5-1
clone_size: many

cdr3_aa: CATSREGTEAFF
cdr3_nt: TGTGCCACCAGCAGAGAGGGCACTGAAGCTTTCTTT
d_call: .
j_call: TRBJ1-1
v_call: TRBV15
clone_size: few